This record looks at one TCR beta chain sequence and its context. In the authors' workflow: The authors estimated nucleated cell counts from reference gene primer amplification. This table comes from immunoSEQ multiplex PCR, and its TCRdb copy is limited to in-frame clones, with some not included. V and J calls and clone size come straight from that table; D and trimming were deduced from the DNA. The sample shows around 180,000 clones, 75% to 90% of them seen only once. The entry originates in a study of blood T cell repertoires in COVID-19. Study overall: The United States, Italy and Spain provided the acute and convalescent COVID-19 samples. From T cells, B-cell-depleted T cells, or PBMCs came the material, which was cDNA or gDNA.

Those enrolled, adults aged roughly 18 to 89 years, came from about two dozen US areas. Per the germline V gene, CDR1 is SGDLS and CDR2 is YYNGEE. The CDR3 covers 15 residues. V was clipped by 0 bases and J by 7 bases; unmatched bases: 3. The TCR comes from a middle-aged woman with acute COVID-19. The V and J genes are TRBV9 and TRBJ2-1; 11 nucleotides line up with TRBD2. Input material: PBMCs or T cells enriched from blood (not recorded which). The chain's CDR3 is CASSVGTSGRNEQFF. CDR3 bases: TGTGCCAGCAGCGTAGGTACTAGCGGGAGAAATGAGCAGTTCTTC.